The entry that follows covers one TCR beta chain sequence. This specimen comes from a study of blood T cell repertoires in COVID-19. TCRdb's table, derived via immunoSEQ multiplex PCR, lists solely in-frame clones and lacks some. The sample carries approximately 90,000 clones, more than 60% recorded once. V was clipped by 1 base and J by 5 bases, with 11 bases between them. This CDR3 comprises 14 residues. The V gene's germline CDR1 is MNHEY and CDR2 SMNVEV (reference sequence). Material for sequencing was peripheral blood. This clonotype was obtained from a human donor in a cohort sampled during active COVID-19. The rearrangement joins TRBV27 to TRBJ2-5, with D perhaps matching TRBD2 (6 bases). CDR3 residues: CASSLFGGGETQYF. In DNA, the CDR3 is TGTGCCAGCAGTTTATTCGGGGGTGGGGAGACCCAGTACTTC.